What follows describes a single T cell receptor (beta chain). These data come from a study of technical replicates of blood from several donors. After removal of 4 bases from V and 6 bases from J, the junction contained 16 bases not matched to a gene. The CDR3 covers 16 residues. Germline V gives CDR1 SQVTM, CDR2 ANQGSEA. Clones were read by immunoSEQ multiplex PCR, and TCRdb kept only the in-frame ones, dropping some. This table holds about 79,000 clones, approximately 94% found once. The sample taken for sequencing was T cells isolated from PBMCs. This TCR was recovered from a human donor in good health. The chain combines TRBV29-1 with TRBJ2-7, with 9 bases fitting TRBD2. CDR3 amino acids: CSVAHRGGTSFGEQYF. The CDR3 nucleotides are TGCAGCGTTGCCCACAGAGGTGGGACTAGCTTCGGCGAGCAGTACTTC.